A single sample is the source of the 19 T cell receptor beta chains below, sequenced in a study of identical twins. TCRdb passed the 5' RACE reads through MiXCR, listing each CDR3 protein once. The sample contains 500,000 or so distinct CDR3 sequences, approximately 15% of which appear only once. These data also featured in a second study, about yellow fever vaccine responses in identical twins.

Material: CD4+ T cells sorted from blood. Every receptor here comes from a woman aged 18-29 years in good health.

The chain uses TRBV20-1 and TRBJ2-7, with 11 bases that match TRBD2. Germline lookup yields CDR1 DFQATT and CDR2 SNEGSKA (reference sequence). V shed 6 bases and J 5 bases; nucleotides not matched to a gene: 6. This CDR3 is built from 13 residues. CDR3 nucleotides: TGCAGTGCCAGACTAGCGGGAACAAACGAGCAGTACTTC. It codes for CSARLAGTNEQYF.

This chain joins TRBV3-1 and TRBJ2-3; D is ambiguous. The V gene lost 4 bases and the J gene lost 6 bases, with 14 bases spanning the gap. The CDR3 is made up of 14 amino acids. Germline V lookup: CDR1 LGHDT, CDR2 YNNKEL (reference sequence). The CDR3 region has the DNA TGTGCCAGCAGCCTAATCGCCAGCCCGGATACGCAGTATTTT. This gives the protein CASSLIASPDTQYF.

The chain couples TRBV12-3 or TRBV12-4 to TRBJ2-3; 10 bases are a match to TRBD2. Trimming removed 2 bases from V and 3 bases from J; junction bases left unmatched: 8. This CDR3 region has 17 residues. This CDR3 is CASSLLSLAGVTDTQYF. The CDR3 DNA sequence: TGTGCCAGCAGTTTACTCTCCCTAGCGGGGGTGACAGATACGCAGTATTTT.

This clonotype was seen only a few times. V gene TRBV4-3 combines with J gene TRBJ2-1, with 8 nucleotides matching TRBD1. The ends lost 4 bases at V and 5 bases at J; junction bases unmatched: 4. This CDR3 contains 14 residues. Germline CDR1 and CDR2: LGHNA and YSLEER. CDR3 nucleotides: TGCGCCAGCAGCCTGAGGACAGGGAACAATGAGCAGTTCTTC. Translating it yields CASSLRTGNNEQFF.

This chain uses TRBV4-3 with TRBJ2-7, with 11 bases aligning to TRBD2. The CDR3 totals 15 residues. Germline lookup yields CDR1 LGHNA and CDR2 YSLEER. V was pared by 0 bases and J by 6 bases, with 4 bases of the junction left unmatched. This chain's CDR3 is CASSQDGTSGGEQYF. The CDR3, as DNA: TGCGCCAGCAGCCAAGATGGGACTAGCGGAGGCGAGCAGTACTTC.

The chain combines TRBV6-2 or TRBV6-3 with TRBJ2-7, with D tentatively TRBD1 (6 bases). V lost 2 bases, J lost 7 bases, and 18 bases lay in between. The length of the CDR3 is 15 residues. Germline V gene lookup returns CDR1 MNHEY and CDR2 SVGEGT. Here the CDR3 reads CASSYATGQLEEQYF. The CDR3 nucleotides are TGTGCCAGCAGTTACGCCACAGGGCAGTTAGAGGAGCAGTACTTC.

The DNA of the CDR3 is TGTGCCAGCAGCCAAGCGGGTAGCGGGGGCGCCTACGAGCAGTACTTC. Its translation: CASSQAGSGGAYEQYF. The V call is TRBV4-2, the J call TRBJ2-7; 9 bases are shared with TRBD2. Germline trimming cut 1 base from V and 2 bases from J; bases unmatched to any gene: 6. This CDR3 has 16 amino acids. Germline values: CDR1 LGHNA, CDR2 YNFKEQ.

This clonotype was seen only a few times. V gene TRBV12-3 or TRBV12-4 combines with J gene TRBJ2-7; 8 bases align to TRBD2. The CDR3 length is 15 residues. Germline trimming cut 3 bases from V and 6 bases from J; bases unmatched to any gene: 10. CDR3 nucleotide sequence: TGTGCCAGCAGTTTTAGAGCGGGAGTTTCCCCCGAGCAGTACTTC. Its translation: CASSFRAGVSPEQYF.

J is TRBJ2-2 and V is TRBV5-1, with D unresolved. V lost 3 bases to trimming and J lost 0 bases, with 12 bases between them. CDR1 is SGHRS, CDR2 YFSETQ, per germline. The CDR3 spans 16 residues. The CDR3 spells CASSSRRLTNTGELFF. In nucleotides, the CDR3 is TGCGCCAGCAGCTCGAGACGCTTAACGAACACCGGGGAGCTGTTTTTT.

This clonotype was counted only a few times. The chain's CDR3 is CASSLRGRGGGELFF. The CDR3 bases are TGTGCCAGCAGCTTAAGAGGCAGGGGTGGCGGGGAGCTGTTTTTT. J is TRBJ2-2 and V is TRBV7-3, with a tentative D call TRBD1 (6 bases). The CDR3 runs to 15 residues. Germline loops: CDR1 SGHTA, CDR2 FQGTGA. Trimming removed 1 base from V and 7 bases from J, with 13 bases in between.

This clonotype was seen a few times. CDR3 protein: CASRTITGVPGELFF. The CDR3 DNA sequence: TGTGCCAGCAGGACAATTACAGGGGTGCCCGGGGAGCTGTTTTTT. This rearrangement joins TRBV7-6 to TRBJ2-2; 7 bases agree with TRBD1. Germline V gene data show CDR1 as SGHVS and CDR2 as FNYEAQ. This CDR3 spans 15 amino acids. The trim removed 6 bases at V and 6 bases at J, leaving 10 bases unmatched.

The gene calls are TRBV5-1 and TRBJ2-3, with D maybe TRBD1 (6 bases). Per germline, CDR1 SGHRS and CDR2 YFSETQ. The CDR3 is 16 residues long. V was pared by 3 bases and J by 4 bases, with 18 bases between. The DNA of the CDR3 is TGCGCCAGCAGCTCCGGACAGCCCTGGATCCCAGATACGCAGTATTTT. This gives the protein CASSSGQPWIPDTQYF. The variable domain in full, completed from reference TRBV5-1 and TRBJ2-3, reads KAGVTQTPRYLIKTRGQQVTLSCSPISGHRSVSWYQQTPGQGLQFLFEYFSETQRNKGNFPGRFSGRQFSNSRSEMNVSTLELGDSALYLCASSSGQPWIPDTQYFGPGTRLTVL.

The CDR3, as DNA: TGTGCCAGCAGTTCCCTGGCGGGAGGGGACACCGGGGAGCTGTTTTTT. Translation gives CASSSLAGGDTGELFF. The V gene is TRBV12-3 or TRBV12-4, the J gene TRBJ2-2; 9 nucleotides match TRBD2. The CDR3 totals 16 residues. After removal of 4 bases from V and 3 bases from J, the junction contained 6 bases not matched to a gene.

Written as DNA, the CDR3 is TGCGCCAGCAGCCAAAGCCCGGTTGGGGCCAACGTCCTGACTTTC. It yields the protein CASSQSPVGANVLTF. The V gene is TRBV4-1, the J gene TRBJ2-6; D gene uncertain. The CDR3 loop spans 15 amino acids. The germline V gene has CDR1 MGHRA and CDR2 YSYEKL. Between the trimmed V and J ends, which lost 2 bases and 3 bases, there was a span of 8 bases.

This clonotype was recorded many times. The rearrangement uses TRBV7-2 and TRBJ1-2, with D hard to call. This CDR3 spans 15 amino acids. Trimming took 3 bases from V and 4 from J, leaving 15 bases between them. From germline, CDR1 is SGHTA and CDR2 FQGNSA. The CDR3 bases are TGTGCCAGCAGCTTGCAATCCAGGATACTCTATGGCTACACCTTC. This codes for CASSLQSRILYGYTF.

The rearrangement uses TRBV3-1 and TRBJ2-3; D unclear. The CDR3 is 19 residues long. V was cut by 1 base and J by 1 base, with 21 bases left in between. Germline V gives CDR1 LGHDT, CDR2 YNNKEL (reference sequence). DNA for the CDR3: TGTGCCAGCAGCCAAGGAAGTACCCGTAACAAGGGCGGCACAGATACGCAGTATTTT. As protein: CASSQGSTRNKGGTDTQYF.

The chain combines TRBV7-9 with TRBJ2-1; 8 bases fit TRBD1. With 4 bases clipped from V and 4 bases from J, the junction kept 9 bases outside the gene matches. This CDR3 is 16 amino acids long. The germline V gene encodes CDR1 SEHNR and CDR2 FQNEAQ (reference sequence). The DNA of the CDR3 is TGTGCCAGCAGCTCATCAAGGACAGGGCGTTACAATGAGCAGTTCTTC. Translated, it gives CASSSSRTGRYNEQFF.

The chain combines TRBV12-3 or TRBV12-4 with TRBJ2-1; the D call may be TRBD1 or TRBD2 (5 bases each). Trimming removed 6 bases from V and 10 bases from J, with 7 bases in between. The CDR3 is 10 residues long. CDR3 coding DNA: TGTGCCAGCAGCCGGGACGAGCAGTTCTTC. This translates into CASSRDEQFF.

The chain links TRBV5-1 to TRBJ2-5; TRBD1 is a possible D gene (6 bases). Germline CDR1 is SGHRS and CDR2 is YFSETQ. Trimming left V 2 bases short and J 3 bases short, with 14 bases between. The CDR3 extends over 15 amino acids. The CDR3 DNA follows: TGCGCCAGCAGCTTAACAGGGATTTGGGAAGAGACCCAGTACTTC. Amino acid sequence: CASSLTGIWEETQYF.